What follows describes a single T cell receptor (beta chain). Germline V gives CDR1 LGHNT, CDR2 FRNRAP. CDR3 length equals 15 residues. V gave up 1 base and J gave up 3 bases; unmatched junction bases: 2. This sample stems from a study of blood T cell repertoires in COVID-19. Generated by immunoSEQ multiplex PCR, the TCRdb table keeps only in-frame clones and is missing some. Here the sample spans 45,000 to 55,000 clones, 90% being singletons. The V and J genes are TRBV12-5 and TRBJ1-1; 10 bases line up with TRBD1. The TCR sequence derives from a woman in her 40s with active COVID-19. The specimen was peripheral blood. CDR3 DNA: TGTGCTAGTGGTTTGGGACAGGGGGCGGACACTGAAGCTTTCTTT. Its protein is CASGLGQGADTEAFF.